This note documents a single T cell receptor beta chain sequence. This clone was counted once. What this receptor recognizes is not known. There are no base qualities to consult, and no much larger clone falls within one base. Using the deep immunoSEQ assay, multiplex PCR amplified TCR CDR3 regions from genomic DNA. Genomic DNA extracted from each cell subset was distributed evenly over all wells of several immunoSEQ 96-well plates, and each plate served as one replicate. For sorted subsets, each replicate PCR was loaded with roughly 190 ng genomic DNA, equivalent to 30,000 or so T cell genomes. Purified libraries were measured with a Qubit 3.0 fluorometer, size-checked on a Bioanalyzer 2100, and measured again with the KAPA Library Quantification kit. Every immunoSEQ 96-well plate was sequenced on a dedicated single-read 150-cycle Illumina NextSeq 550 flow cell. In the authors' own workflow: The immunoSEQ output contained only junctional sequences without quality scores, so filtering could not match that applied to full-length reads. Sequences were annotated with PyIR, a Python wrapper for IgBLAST v1.9, using IMGT germline references to assign V/J genes and CDR3. Any read was removed if the V/J assignment was weak (E-value above 1e-6), the CDR3 was missing, or the read contained stop codons, out-of-frame junctions, or ambiguous translated residues. V3J clonotypes were defined as sequences sharing the same inferred V gene, J gene, and CDR3 amino acid sequence. Percentage overlap between repertoires was computed as shared unique clonotypes divided by the size of the smaller repertoire. Repertoire richness was assessed with RTK rarefaction, the Chao1 estimator, and Recon v2.1 estimates of unobserved clonotypes. Generation probabilities for all TCRbeta clonotypes obtained by the gDNA method from a handful of donors were computed using OLGA. TCRdb took over this immuneACCESS table, retaining in-frame rearrangements with V and J assigned. Such tables are incomplete; in checked studies, under half of the missing clones stem from an unresolved V gene, and the remainder is unexplained. The DNA gave D and trimming, while V, J and clone size come from that table. This sample comprises fewer than 850,000 clones, about 96% of them detected only once. The ten largest clones add up to under 0.3% of the sample.

Looking up the germline V gene (reference sequence) yields CDR1 SEHNR and CDR2 FQNEAQ. Here V drops 4 bases and J drops 1 base, and the junction holds 6 bases not matched to any gene. From cysteine to phenylalanine, the CDR3 is 15 amino acids long. Here the CDR3 DNA is all that survives: 45 bases in frame from base 1. This sample was taken from a study of shared clonotypes between healthy human individuals (dated by TCRdb to 2020 to 2021). Turning to the overall study: A few men and a couple of women, aged 18 to 49 years, made up the cohort. Per donor, three plates each were used for CD4 naive and CD4 memory, two for CD8 naive, and one for CD8 memory. To estimate repertoire size and how much clonotypes are shared between individuals, the study performed deep sequencing of blood TCR repertoires from roughly five healthy adults. To increase sequencing depth and limit assay-specific biases, different laboratories used diverse techniques to prepare libraries and sequence TCR repertoires. Each donor's leukapheresis produced roughly between roughly 0.94 and 9.5 billion PBMCs.

For the CD8 naive samples, CD45RO-negative cells were positively selected for CCR7, yielding a CD45RA+CCR7+ population from which TemRA cells were excluded. The donors were healthy, HIV-negative adults who had no recently reported acute infections or vaccinations. Only Caucasian adults living in Nashville, Tennessee, USA were represented among the donors. Blood was collected by leukapheresis, and PBMCs were isolated by Ficoll-Histopaque density gradient centrifugation and then cryopreserved in liquid nitrogen vapor phase. Purity and quantity of every magnetically sorted T cell population were checked by analytical flow cytometry. Genomic DNA was isolated from every sorted fraction and measured by UV absorbance on a Nanodrop 2000c. Study-wide conclusions, independent of this receptor: Pairwise subsampling led to the expectation that sequencing depth would affect the degree of clonotype sharing among donors. Larger estimated clonotype richness was generally found for naive subsets than for memory subsets. Even with the large sequencing depth, rarefaction of the sorted-subset datasets indicated that sequencing was incomplete. The small number of donors limited the genetic and exposure-history diversity represented. Across several donors, around 5% of naive CD4, approximately 3.5% of naive CD8, about 2.3% of memory CD4, and 0.3% to 0.45% of memory CD8 clonotypes were shared. Sampling was restricted to blood, and TCR repertoires in tissues likely differ from the TCR repertoires found in blood. Clonotypes shared by all four sorted-subset donors showed higher generation probabilities than non-shared clonotypes.

Sequencing was carried out using naive CD8+ T cells sorted from blood. The label giving this sample's cell subset or site can be read as: CD45RA+CCR7+. The chain links TRBV7-9 with TRBJ2-7; TRBD1 matches 8 bases in the middle. The source of this sequence is a man aged 30 to 45 in good health. The CDR3 reads as follows: CASSSWTGRSYEQYF. The DNA sequence is TGTGCCAGCAGCTCTTGGACAGGGAGATCCTACGAGCAGTACTTC.